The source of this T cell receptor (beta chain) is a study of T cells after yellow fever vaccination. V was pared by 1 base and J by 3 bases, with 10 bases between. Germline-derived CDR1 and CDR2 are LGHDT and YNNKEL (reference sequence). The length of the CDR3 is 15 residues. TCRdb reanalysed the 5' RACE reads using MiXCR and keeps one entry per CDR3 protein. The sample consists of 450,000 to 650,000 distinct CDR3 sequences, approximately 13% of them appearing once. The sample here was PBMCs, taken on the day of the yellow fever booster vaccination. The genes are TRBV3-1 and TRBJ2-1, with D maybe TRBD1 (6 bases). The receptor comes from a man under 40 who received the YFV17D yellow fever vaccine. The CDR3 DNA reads TGTGCCAGCAGCCAAGCGAGACAGGTCTACAATGAGCAGTTCTTC. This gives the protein CASSQARQVYNEQFF.